This TCR beta chain was captured by sequencing in a study of CD8 T cells in ankylosing spondylitis. The CDR3 length is 13 residues. The J segment lost 5 bases and the V segment lost 5 bases, leaving 5 bases of the junction unmatched. Germline V gene sequence: CDR1 MNHEY, CDR2 SMNVEV (reference sequence). Whole-study findings and limits: Ankylosing spondylitis blood appeared to be characterized by a TCR beta motif of eight or nine highly homologous variants.

A single record per CDR3 protein comes from TCRdb applying MiXCR to the 5' RACE reads. The sample has 670,000 or so distinct CDR3 sequences, roughly 19% seen once. Details on this clonotype: The antigen is unknown.

This TCR came from a male donor with ankylosing spondylitis. The chain links TRBV27 to TRBJ2-7; TRBD1 agrees at 8 bases. Input material: blood, either unsorted or a sorted T cell fraction (not recorded which). The CDR3: CASSDRGSDEQYF. The CDR3 DNA reads as TGTGCCAGCAGTGACAGGGGATCTGACGAGCAGTACTTC.